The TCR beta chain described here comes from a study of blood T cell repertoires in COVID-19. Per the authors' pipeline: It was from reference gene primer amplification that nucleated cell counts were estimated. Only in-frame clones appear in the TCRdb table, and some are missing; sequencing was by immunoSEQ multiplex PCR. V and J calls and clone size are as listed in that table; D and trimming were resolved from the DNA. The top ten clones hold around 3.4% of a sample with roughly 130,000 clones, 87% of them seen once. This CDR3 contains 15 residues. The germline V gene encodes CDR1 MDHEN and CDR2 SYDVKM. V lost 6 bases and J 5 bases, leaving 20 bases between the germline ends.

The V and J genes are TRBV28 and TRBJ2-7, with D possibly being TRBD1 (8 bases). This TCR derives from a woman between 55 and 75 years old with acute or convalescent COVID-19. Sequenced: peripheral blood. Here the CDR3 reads CASSTTGGVIHEQYV. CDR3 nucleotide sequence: TGTGCCAGCAGCACAACAGGGGGGGTAATCCACGAGCAGTACGTC.